This record covers a single T cell receptor beta chain. Its antigen is not known. This entry belongs to a study of T cell clonotyping in hematopoietic cell transplantation. Study observations and caveats: At the given depth, recipient repertoires were over 95% de novo clonotypes. Higher Inverse Simpson Index values in graft donor and pretransplant recipient predicted broader posttransplant TCR diversity. No sorting was done, leaving CD4 and CD8 contributions mixed. Recipient TCR diversity dropped after transplant; expanded clonotypes rose from day 30 to 180.

The CDR3 contains 15 residues. Trimming took 0 bases from V and 6 from J, leaving 14 bases between them. CDR1 is MNHEY, CDR2 SVGAGI, per germline. Repertoires were generated with immunoSEQ multiplex PCR, while TCRdb's copy carries only in-frame clones and drops some. Found here are 13,000 or so clones, 80% to 95% of them singletons; the top ten hold 1.2%. The receptor was derived from a man aged 25-40 years in good health. Some clones in this sample may be carry-over from other donors' samples. The sample taken for sequencing was peripheral blood mononuclear cells. The rearrangement uses TRBV6-5 and TRBJ1-2, with a weak D call TRBD1 (6 bases). CDR3 sequence: CASSYSNGGHDGYTF. In DNA form, the CDR3 reads TGTGCCAGCAGTTACTCGAATGGGGGGCACGATGGCTACACCTTC.